The present entry profiles one T cell receptor (beta chain) with its context. No antigen is known for it. Within one base of it there is no much larger clone, and no base qualities were kept. The germline V gene sets CDR1 to SGHTA and CDR2 to FQGTGA. V has 4 bases trimmed and J has 5 bases trimmed; junction bases matching no gene number 3. The CDR3 runs 13 amino acids, cysteine and phenylalanine included. The entry retains the CDR3 DNA only, 39 bases that are in frame from base 1. The record originates from a study of T cell changes during pregnancy in multiple sclerosis (dated by TCRdb to about 2019). In the study overall: The study looked at changes in the T cell repertoire across pregnancy in women with multiple sclerosis.

To prepare the library, the immunoSEQ multiplex PCR assay was applied. The immuneACCESS repertoire file appears here via TCRdb, limited to in-frame rearrangements. These files lack a portion of the clones; in checked studies, under half of the deficit traces to unresolved V genes, and the cause of the others is not known. Recorded for this sample are fewer than 85,000 clones; 85% to 95% of them occurred a single time. The ten largest make up 2% to 3% of the sample. The sample here was peripheral blood, taken in the third trimester of pregnancy. This receptor chain uses TRBV7-3 and TRBJ1-1, with 8 junctional bases fitting TRBD1. The TCR comes from a female donor with multiple sclerosis, enrolled in a pregnancy study. CDR3 reads: CASSSTGETEAFF. The nucleotide sequence is given as TGTGCCAGCAGCTCGACAGGGGAGACTGAAGCTTTCTTT. Supplemented by the reference TRBV7-3 and TRBJ1-1 proteins around the CDR3, the complete variable domain is GAGVSQTPSNKVTEKGKYVELRCDPISGHTALYWYRQSLGQGPEFLIYFQGTGAADDSGLPNDRFFAVRPEGSVSTLKIQRTERGDSAVYLCASSSTGETEAFFGQGTRLTVV.